These 30 T cell receptor beta chains originate from one sample sequenced in a study of T cells in women clearing cervical HPV infection. The assay was immunoSEQ multiplex PCR, and TCRdb's table has in-frame clones only and misses some. Its listing shows more than 30,000 clones. The sample comprised blood buffy coat. The receptors come from a woman between 18 and 69 years old with a cervical HPV16 infection that either progressed to CIN3+ or cleared (not recorded which).

As for this clone: The sequenced fragment ends 3 residues before the CDR3 boundary, so the rest is inferred from the germline J gene. The chain couples TRBV6-1 to TRBJ1-2; D unclear. The CDR3 sequence is 15 residues long. Germline V gene sequence: CDR1 MNHNS, CDR2 SASEGT. CDR3 DNA (partial): TGTGCCAGCAGTGAAGGGGTACTAGCCAAAAACATC. Its protein product is CASSEGVLAKNI. The entire CDR3 reads CASSEGVLAKNIYTF.

A remark on this clone: The read ends 3 residues early relative to the CDR3; the germline J gene fills the gap. The chain recombines TRBV19 with TRBJ1-5; 11 bases are shared with TRBD1. The CDR3 consists of 17 residues. Germline V gene data show CDR1 as LNHDA and CDR2 as SQIVND (reference sequence). V shed 6 bases and J 2 bases; nucleotides not matched to a gene: 9. The covered CDR3 bases are TGTGCCAGTAGCACAAGGACAGGGGGCGGGGGCAATCAGCCC. Translating gives CASSTRTGGGGNQP. The CDR3 reads in full as CASSTRTGGGGNQPQHF.

Details on this clone: The junction differs from germline at one of its ends, possibly a read error. Read coverage stops 3 residues before the CDR3 terminus; the germline J gene supplies the remainder. The chain uses TRBV19 and TRBJ2-7; 9 bases fit TRBD1. Germline assignment: CDR1 LNHDA and CDR2 SQIVND (reference sequence). The CDR3 totals 14 residues. The CDR3 here is CASTPTGGSHEQYF. The CDR3 bases that were read are TGTGCCAGTACGCCCACAGGGGGCTCCCACGAG.

With respect to this clone: The read ends 3 residues before the CDR3 terminus; that terminus is restored from the germline J gene. V usage is TRBV7-1 and J usage is TRBJ2-1; 8 nucleotides align to TRBD2. TRBV7-1 is recorded as an ORF, its role being uncertain. V trimming: 3 bases; J trimming: 0 bases; junction bases outside the gene matches: 16. This CDR3 contains 20 residues. The covered CDR3 bases are TGTGCCAGCAGCTCCACGGGGTGGGGTAGCGGGGTTAACTCCTACAATGAG. It codes for CASSSTGWGSGVNSYNE. The whole CDR3 is CASSSTGWGSGVNSYNEQFF.

Points on this clone: The read terminates 3 residues before the CDR3 end, so the remaining end is supplied by the germline J gene. The gene calls are TRBV7-6 and TRBJ1-4; possible D gene TRBD1, 6 bases. The CDR3 runs 17 residues. Looked up from germline, CDR1 is SGHVS and CDR2 is FNYEAQ. The CDR3 loop reads CASSLYQGSSGANVLFF. The sequenced part of the CDR3 DNA is TGTGCCAGCAGCTTATATCAGGGGAGCTCTGGGGCCAACGTA. The complete variable domain, with remaining parts taken from reference TRBV7-6 and TRBJ1-4, reads GAGVSQSPRYKVTKRGQDVALRCDPISGHVSLYWYRQALGQGPEFLTYFNYEAQQDKSGLPNDRFSAERPEGSISTLTIQRTEQRDSAMYRCASSLYQGSSGANVLFFGSGTQLSVL.

Points on this clone: The CDR3 extends 3 residues past the end of the read, so its final part is completed from the germline J gene. The gene calls are TRBV13 and TRBJ2-1; 11 positions match TRBD2. Germline CDR1 PRHDT, CDR2 FYEKMQ (reference sequence). J was trimmed by 6 bases and V by 5 bases; bases with no gene match: 12. The CDR3 spans 17 residues. CDR3 bases read: TGTGCCAGCAGCAGTGACCCCGGGACTAGCGGATTCAATGAG. Translating gives CASSSDPGTSGFNE. The whole CDR3 reads CASSSDPGTSGFNEQFF.

As to this clone: The CDR3 end falls 3 residues outside the read, so it is completed with the germline J gene. The chain uses TRBV7-2 and TRBJ1-1, with 7 bases lining up with TRBD1. The CDR3 contains 14 residues. After removal of 2 bases from V and 4 bases from J, the junction contained 4 bases not matched to a gene. Germline-derived CDR1 and CDR2 are SGHTA and FQGNSA. CDR3 bases read: TGTGCCAGCAGCTTACTAGGGGGCGTCACTGAA. Its translation is CASSLLGGVTE. The entire CDR3 sequence reads CASSLLGGVTEAFF.

The CDR3: CASSPGQGAITEAFF. CDR3 DNA (partial): TGTGCCAGCAGCCCAGGACAGGGGGCGATCACTGAA. The chain combines TRBV11-1 with TRBJ1-1; 11 bases map to TRBD1. The sequenced fragment ends 3 residues before the CDR3 boundary, so the rest is inferred from the germline J gene. The J segment lost 4 bases and the V segment lost 5 bases, leaving 6 bases of the junction unmatched. Germline CDR1 is SGHAT and CDR2 is FQDESV (reference sequence). The CDR3 has 15 residues.

Concerning this clone: The missing CDR3 end, 3 residues past where the read stops, is filled in from the germline J gene. The chain employs TRBV7-2 and TRBJ2-2; the D is unclear. The CDR3 sequence is 14 residues long. V gave up 2 bases and J gave up 1 base, with 5 bases separating them. Germline-derived CDR1 and CDR2 are SGHTA and FQGNSA. The CDR3 DNA, read in part, is TGTGCCAGCAGCTTAAGCCTGAACACCGGGGAG. Its translation is CASSLSLNTGE. The full CDR3 protein reads CASSLSLNTGELFF.

Notes on this clone: The read terminates 3 residues ahead of where the CDR3 ends, so the germline J gene completes it. The V and J genes are TRBV6-1 and TRBJ1-1, with 7 positions matching TRBD1. V lost 4 bases to trimming and J lost 7 bases; unmatched junction nucleotides: 6. CDR3 length equals 13 residues. Germline-derived CDR1 and CDR2 are MNHNS and SASEGT. The sequenced part of the CDR3 DNA is TGTGCCAGCAGTGTGACAGGGCCCGTTGAA. Amino acid sequence: CASSVTGPVE. The CDR3 in its entirety is CASSVTGPVEAFF.

CDR3 bases read: TGTGCCATCAGACAGGACTCTGGAAACACC. Translating it yields CAIRQDSGNT. The full CDR3 is CAIRQDSGNTIYF. The chain recombines TRBV10-3 with TRBJ1-3, with D possibly being TRBD1 (5 bases). The missing CDR3 end, 3 residues past where the read stops, is filled in from the germline J gene. Germline-derived CDR1 and CDR2 are ENHRY and SYGVKD. CDR3 length: 13 amino acids. Trimming removed 6 bases from V and 0 bases from J, with 6 bases in between.

CDR3 sequence reads: CASSMGRNQPQYF. The DNA read from the CDR3 is TGTGCCAGTAGTATGGGGCGGAATCAGCCG. This chain connects TRBV19 to TRBJ2-3; D perhaps matches TRBD1 (5 bases). The CDR3 end is not reached by the read, which stops 3 residues before it; the germline J gene fills it in. The CDR3 totals 13 residues. Germline CDR1 is LNHDA and CDR2 is SQIVND (reference sequence).

The covered CDR3 bases are TGTGCCAGCAGCCCCCGGTTAGGGGCCTCTGGAAACACC. The encoded protein is CASSPRLGASGNT. The whole CDR3 sequence reads CASSPRLGASGNTIYF. The gene calls are TRBV7-8 and TRBJ1-3; D may be TRBD1 (5 bases). The read terminates 3 residues ahead of where the CDR3 ends, so the germline J gene completes it. This CDR3 has 16 amino acids. The V end was cut by 5 bases, the J end by 0 bases, with 14 bases between. CDR1 is SGHVS, CDR2 FQNEAQ, per germline.

With regard to this clone: Read sequence stops 3 residues before the CDR3 end, and the germline J gene provides the missing end. This chain uses TRBV6-4 with TRBJ2-2, with 8 bases that match TRBD1. The germline CDR1 and CDR2 sequences are MRHNA and SNTAGT. The CDR3 sequence is 14 residues long. V lost 6 bases to trimming and J lost 3 bases; unmatched junction nucleotides: 3. Partial CDR3 DNA: TGTGCCAGCAGCCAGACAGGGGACACCGGGGAG. The encoded protein is CASSQTGDTGE. In full, the CDR3 is CASSQTGDTGELFF.

As for this clone: The CDR3 end falls 3 residues outside the read, so it is completed with the germline J gene. The chain links TRBV18 to TRBJ2-2; perhaps TRBD1 as D (5 bases). CDR1 and CDR2 (germline): KGHSH, LQKENI. The CDR3 has 14 amino acids. CDR3 sequence reads: CASSPFTGANVLFF. CDR3 bases read: TGTGCCAGCTCACCATTTACTGGGGCCAACGTG.

Turning to this clone: Read coverage stops 3 residues before the CDR3 terminus; the germline J gene supplies the remainder. The chain recombines TRBV20-1 with TRBJ1-1; a weak D match, TRBD1 (6 bases). V was cut by 1 base and J by 0 bases, with 9 bases left in between. Looked up from germline, CDR1 is DFQATT and CDR2 is SNEGSKA (reference sequence). CDR3 length: 14 amino acids. Partial CDR3 DNA: TGCAGTGCTAGAGGGGACACCATGAACACTGAA. Residues: CSARGDTMNTE. The whole CDR3 sequence is CSARGDTMNTEAFF.

Turning to this clone: The missing CDR3 end, 3 residues past where the read stops, is filled in from the germline J gene. The rearrangement links TRBV7-6 to TRBJ1-2, with D perhaps TRBD1 (5 bases). CDR1 and CDR2 (germline): SGHVS, FNYEAQ. The CDR3 is made up of 14 amino acids. The covered CDR3 bases are TGTGCCAGCAGCCCCGACGGGGGACCTTACGAC. Protein: CASSPDGGPYD. The CDR3, in full, reads CASSPDGGPYDYTF.

Comment on this clone: Read coverage stops 3 residues before the CDR3 terminus; the germline J gene supplies the remainder. V and J are TRBV19 and TRBJ1-5; TRBD1 agrees at 7 bases. Germline V lookup: CDR1 LNHDA, CDR2 SQIVND (reference sequence). V trimming: 2 bases; J trimming: 0 bases; junction bases outside the gene matches: 10. The CDR3 length is 18 residues. The sequenced CDR3 bases are TGTGCCAGTAGTATACGGCAGGGGGTGACTTATAGCAATCAGCCC. It is translated as CASSIRQGVTYSNQP. The entire CDR3 protein is CASSIRQGVTYSNQPQHF.

Of note for this clone: The read gets to within 3 residues of the CDR3 end, and the germline J gene fills in the rest. V and J are TRBV5-1 and TRBJ2-3; 8 nucleotides line up with TRBD2. The CDR3 is made up of 18 amino acids. Germline V gene lookup returns CDR1 SGHRS and CDR2 YFSETQ. V lost 1 base and J lost 1; bases outside the gene matches: 11. CDR3 DNA (partial): TGCGCCAGCAGCTTGTTGCGGGGGGCCTCAGCACGCACAGATACG. It encodes CASSLLRGASARTDT. Given in full, the CDR3 is CASSLLRGASARTDTQYF.

Comments on this clone: The CDR3 end falls 3 residues outside the read, so it is completed with the germline J gene. The chain couples TRBV20-1 to TRBJ2-1; TRBD1 agrees at 7 bases. Germline CDR1 DFQATT, CDR2 SNEGSKA (reference sequence). V lost 5 bases to trimming and J lost 5 bases; unmatched junction nucleotides: 9. The CDR3 extends over 14 amino acids. Here the CDR3 reads CSARSGGGNNEQFF. The covered CDR3 bases are TGCAGTGCTCGATCAGGGGGTGGGAACAATGAG.

About this clone: With the read ending 3 residues before the CDR3 end, the germline J gene is used to fill in that end. This chain uses TRBV7-2 with TRBJ2-2; TRBD1 matches at 8 bases. Germline V gene data show CDR1 as SGHTA and CDR2 as FQGNSA. Trimming removed 5 bases from V and 7 bases from J; junction bases left unmatched: 9. The CDR3 is made up of 15 amino acids. The sequenced CDR3 bases are TGTGCCAGCAGCCATGACAGGGGAGTTAGCGGGGAG. Encoded protein: CASSHDRGVSGE. The complete CDR3 reads CASSHDRGVSGELFF.

Regarding this clone: The read comes to an end 3 residues before the CDR3 does, leaving the germline J gene to fill in the end. The rearrangement links TRBV19 to TRBJ2-7; possibly TRBD2 for D (6 bases). The CDR3 has 15 amino acids. The germline V gene has CDR1 LNHDA and CDR2 SQIVND (reference sequence). Trimming removed 7 bases at V and 4 bases at J, with 20 bases between. Partial CDR3 DNA: TGTGCCAGTAAGAGGAGGGGCGAGGTCGGTTACGAG. This codes for CASKRRGEVGYE. The full-length CDR3 reads as CASKRRGEVGYEQYF.

Comments on this clone: The sequence runs out 3 residues before the end of the CDR3; the remainder is reconstructed from the germline J gene. This same CDR3 is encoded by further DNA sequences in the sample. This rearrangement joins TRBV7-2 to TRBJ1-1; D remains unclear. CDR3 size: 15 residues. Germline CDR1 and CDR2: SGHTA and FQGNSA. V was cut by 1 base and J by 0 bases, with 9 bases left in between. The CDR3 spells CASSLVARMNTEAFF. The sequenced CDR3 bases are TGTGCCAGCAGCTTAGTCGCCAGGATGAACACTGAA.

This clone is classed as medium-sized by frequency. The read ends 3 residues before the CDR3 terminus; that terminus is restored from the germline J gene. The rearrangement uses TRBV13 and TRBJ2-5; 11 bases align to TRBD2. Germline loops: CDR1 PRHDT, CDR2 FYEKMQ (reference sequence). CDR3 size: 15 residues. J lost 4 bases, V lost 5 bases, and 6 bases had no gene match. The CDR3 DNA, read in part, is TGTGCCAGCAGCATTAGCGGGGGGGCGGGAGAGACC. Its translation: CASSISGGAGET. The CDR3 in full is CASSISGGAGETQYF.

In regard to this clone: The sequenced fragment ends 3 residues before the CDR3 boundary, so the rest is inferred from the germline J gene. This rearrangement joins TRBV2 to TRBJ2-1, with D tentatively TRBD1 (6 bases). Germline V gene data show CDR1 as SNHLY and CDR2 as FYNNEI. The ends were cut back, 0 bases at V and 5 bases at J, with 14 bases in the middle. The CDR3 length is 16 residues. The chain's CDR3 is CASSEASRGENNEQFF. The CDR3 bases that were read are TGTGCCAGCAGTGAAGCGAGCAGGGGTGAGAACAATGAG. Full variable domain (rest looked up from reference TRBV2 and TRBJ2-1): EPEVTQTPSHQVTQMGQEVILRCVPISNHLYFYWYRQILGQKVEFLVSFYNNEISEKSEIFDDQFSVERPDGSNFTLKIRSTKLEDSAMYFCASSEASRGENNEQFFGPGTRLTVL.

Comment on this clone: The sequenced fragment ends 3 residues before the CDR3 boundary, so the rest is inferred from the germline J gene. The J gene is TRBJ2-1, the V gene TRBV19; TRBD2 might be the D (6 bases). Deletions cut 4 bases from V and 4 bases from J, with 11 bases between. The V gene's germline CDR1 is LNHDA and CDR2 SQIVND (reference sequence). CDR3 length: 14 residues. CDR3: CASSTPRGYNEQFF. The covered CDR3 bases are TGTGCCAGTAGTACCCCCCGGGGGTACAATGAG.

On this clone itself: The sequenced fragment ends 3 residues before the CDR3 boundary, so the rest is inferred from the germline J gene. The genes are TRBV20-1 and TRBJ2-7; 8 nucleotides agree with TRBD2. Germline V gene sequence: CDR1 DFQATT, CDR2 SNEGSKA (reference sequence). J was trimmed by 4 bases and V by 3 bases; bases with no gene match: 5. The CDR3 runs 13 residues. CDR3 sequence reads: CSARGLGAYEQYF. CDR3 DNA, as far as it was read: TGCAGTGCTAGGGGACTAGGGGCGTACGAG.

A word on this clone: The CDR3 end lies 3 residues beyond the end of the read and is filled in from the germline J gene. The chain links TRBV12-3 or TRBV12-4 to TRBJ1-5; perhaps TRBD1 as D (5 bases). This CDR3 has 17 amino acids. The V end lost 5 bases, the J end lost 0 bases, and 17 bases lay between the germline ends. CDR3 protein: CASSTKAGGISNQPQHF. Incomplete CDR3 DNA: TGTGCCAGCAGTACAAAAGCTGGGGGGATTAGCAATCAGCCC.

Notes on this clone: The CDR3 end lies 3 residues beyond the end of the read and is filled in from the germline J gene. The chain combines TRBV5-1 with TRBJ1-6, with D unresolved. V lost 5 bases to trimming and J lost 0 bases, with 15 bases between them. CDR1 is SGHRS, CDR2 YFSETQ, per germline. This CDR3 comprises 17 residues. The covered CDR3 bases are TGCGCCAGCAGTCCCCACTACGCGACCTCCTATAATTCACCC. Its translation is CASSPHYATSYNSP. The complete CDR3 protein is CASSPHYATSYNSPLHF.

CDR3 protein: CSARRRQGKTYGYTF. The covered CDR3 bases are TGCAGTGCTAGAAGACGACAGGGGAAAACCTATGGC. V is TRBV20-1 and J is TRBJ1-2; 8 positions agree with TRBD1. Read data end 3 residues before the CDR3 end; the end is taken from the germline J gene. Germline V gene lookup returns CDR1 DFQATT and CDR2 SNEGSKA (reference sequence). The CDR3 is 15 amino acids. V trimming: 2 bases; J trimming: 4 bases; junction bases outside the gene matches: 9.